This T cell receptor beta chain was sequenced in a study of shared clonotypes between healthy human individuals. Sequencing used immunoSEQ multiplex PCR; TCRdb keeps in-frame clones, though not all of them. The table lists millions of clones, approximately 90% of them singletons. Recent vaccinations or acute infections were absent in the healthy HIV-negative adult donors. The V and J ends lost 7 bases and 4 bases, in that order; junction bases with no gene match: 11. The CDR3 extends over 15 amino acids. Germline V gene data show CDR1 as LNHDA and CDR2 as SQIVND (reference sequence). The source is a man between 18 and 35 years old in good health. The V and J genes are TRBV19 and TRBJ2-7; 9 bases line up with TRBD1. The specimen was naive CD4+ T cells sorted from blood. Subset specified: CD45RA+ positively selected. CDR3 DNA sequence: TGTGCCAGTAAGAACACCGGGACAGGGCAATACGAGCAGTACTTC. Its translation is CASKNTGTGQYEQYF.